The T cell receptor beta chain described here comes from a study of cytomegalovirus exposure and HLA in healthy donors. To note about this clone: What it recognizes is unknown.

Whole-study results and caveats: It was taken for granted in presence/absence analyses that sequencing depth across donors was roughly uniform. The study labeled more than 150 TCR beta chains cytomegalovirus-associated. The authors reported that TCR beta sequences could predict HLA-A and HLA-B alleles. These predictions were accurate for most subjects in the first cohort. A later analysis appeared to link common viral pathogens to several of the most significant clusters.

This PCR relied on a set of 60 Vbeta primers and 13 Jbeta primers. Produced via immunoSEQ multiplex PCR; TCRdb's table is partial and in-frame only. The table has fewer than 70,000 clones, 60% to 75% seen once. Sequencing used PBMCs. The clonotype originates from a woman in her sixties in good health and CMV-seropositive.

The CDR3 is CASLSVPSGGYTF. In DNA form, the CDR3 reads TGTGCCAGCCTGTCCGTCCCCTCAGGTGGCTACACCTTC. The gene calls are TRBV6-5 and TRBJ1-2; unclear D gene. V lost 8 bases to trimming and J lost 7 bases, with 17 bases between them. This CDR3 region has 13 residues. The germline CDR1 and CDR2 sequences are MNHEY and SVGAGI.